Sequencing of this T cell receptor beta chain was carried out in a study of vaccination effects on CD4 cells after COVID-19. Antigen-specific CD4+ T cells were expanded with viral peptide pools in the ViraFEST assay before sequencing. Once cultured for roughly ten days, the cells underwent separation to obtain CD4+ T cells. No vaccinee had earlier SARS-CoV-2 infection, and nucleocapsid antibodies were negative. They grew two million PBMC in each well, adding about 10 IU/ml IL-2 and around 10 ug/ml peptides. Overall study findings and caveats: Vaccine- and infection-induced clones showed marked clonal contraction late following vaccination.

CDR1 LNHNV and CDR2 YYDKDF come from the germline V gene (reference sequence). Losses at the gene ends were 0 bases for V and 3 bases for J; bases not matched to a gene: 5. This CDR3 is 15 amino acids long. As to this clone: Its antigen is unknown.

TCRdb keeps only in-frame clones here, not all; method: immunoSEQ multiplex PCR. There are roughly 30,000 clones in the sample; more than 60% occur only once, and around 30% lies in the top ten. The source of this sequence is a human donor who received a COVID-19 vaccine. The input for sequencing was CD4+ T cells from PBMCs cultured with SARS-CoV-2 spike peptides, taken before COVID-19 vaccination. The V gene is TRBV15, the J gene TRBJ2-7, with 7 bases lining up with TRBD2. The CDR3 nucleotides are TGTGCCACCAGCAGAGATCGGGGAGGGGACTACGAGCAGTACTTC. Its protein product is CATSRDRGGDYEQYF.